This passage covers 7 T cell receptor beta chains from one sample sequenced in a study of regulatory T cells in long-lasting Graves disease. Time point: newly diagnosed GD, antithyroid drugs for less than 3 months. The TCR library was prepared using RNA isolated from PBMCs. Researchers made TCR beta libraries by using iRepertoire HTBI primers and running Arm-PCR on CDR3 regions. TCRdb passed the multiplex PCR reads through MiXCR, listing each CDR3 protein once. Here the sample spans some 240,000 distinct CDR3 sequences, roughly a fifth being singletons. This sample also appeared in a second study, on T cells in Graves' hyperthyroidism and ophthalmopathy.

The source was peripheral blood mononuclear cells (PBMCs), collected at new diagnosis, from a patient treated with antithyroid drugs. These receptors were collected from a woman aged 25 to 39 with Graves disease.

The sample holds one count of this clonotype. The junction shows a germline mismatch at one end, possibly a read error. The J gene is TRBJ1-3, the V gene TRBV5-1; possibly TRBD1 for D (6 bases). This CDR3 comprises 18 residues. Germline V gene lookup returns CDR1 SGHRS and CDR2 YFSETQ. DNA of the CDR3: TGCGCCAGCAGACGTTCGGGACAAAATTTGTGGTCTGGAACCACCATATATTTT. The encoded protein is CASRRSGQNLWSGTTIYF.

This clonotype was seen more than once but under ten times. The J gene is TRBJ1-1, the V gene TRBV19; 7 bases align to TRBD1. The CDR3 is 11 amino acids. CDR1 is LNHDA and CDR2 is SQIVND in the germline V gene (reference sequence). V lost 10 bases to trimming and J lost 6 bases; unmatched junction nucleotides: 5. CDR3 nucleotides: TGTGCCACCCGGACAGGACCTGAAGCTTTCTTT. Translated: CATRTGPEAFF.

This clonotype showed up many times. This chain connects TRBV11-2 to TRBJ2-7; D ambiguous. This CDR3 region has 11 residues. Trimming left V 5 bases short and J 4 bases short, with 6 bases between. Germline assignment: CDR1 SGHAT and CDR2 FQNNGV. CDR3 loop: CASSVGYEQYF. The CDR3 bases are TGTGCCAGCAGCGTAGGGTACGAGCAGTACTTC.

This clonotype was seen repeatedly, ten times or more. J is TRBJ1-1 and V is TRBV6-1; a possible D gene is TRBD1 (6 bases). Germline V gene data show CDR1 as MNHNS and CDR2 as SASEGT. The CDR3 loop spans 15 amino acids. V was pared by 6 bases and J by 0 bases, with 14 bases between. The CDR3 here is CASRLHEGVNTEAFF. CDR3 coding DNA: TGTGCCAGCAGATTGCATGAGGGGGTGAACACTGAAGCTTTCTTT.

This clonotype has only a few counts. The chain couples TRBV10-2 to TRBJ1-5; TRBD1 might be the D (6 bases). V was cut by 2 bases and J by 2 bases, with 10 bases left in between. Germline lookup yields CDR1 WSHSY and CDR2 SAAADI. The CDR3 totals 15 residues. The CDR3 DNA sequence: TGCGCCAGCAGTGAGCCAGGGGCGGGCAATCAGCCCCAGCATTTT. It yields the protein CASSEPGAGNQPQHF.

This clonotype was detected ten times or more. CDR3 sequence reads: CASSGTGTLGEQFF. The DNA of the CDR3 is TGTGCCAGCTCCGGGACAGGGACGCTCGGGGAGCAGTTCTTC. The rearrangement links TRBV6-2 or TRBV6-3 to TRBJ2-1, with 9 bases lining up with TRBD1. The trim removed 8 bases at V and 10 bases at J, leaving 12 bases unmatched. This CDR3 spans 14 amino acids. The germline V gene has CDR1 MNHEY and CDR2 SVGEGT.

J is TRBJ2-7 and V is TRBV2; 8 positions match TRBD1. V shed 4 bases, J shed 0 bases, and the junction held 5 bases outside the gene matches. This CDR3 region has 15 residues. The germline V gene has CDR1 SNHLY and CDR2 FYNNEI. The DNA for the CDR3 is TGTGCCAGCAGTGTTGGACAGGGCGCCTCCTACGAGCAGTACTTC. The encoded protein is CASSVGQGASYEQYF. The variable domain in full, with the rest retrieved from reference TRBV2 and TRBJ2-7, is EPEVTQTPSHQVTQMGQEVILRCVPISNHLYFYWYRQILGQKVEFLVSFYNNEISEKSEIFDDQFSVERPDGSNFTLKIRSTKLEDSAMYFCASSVGQGASYEQYFGPGTRLTVT.